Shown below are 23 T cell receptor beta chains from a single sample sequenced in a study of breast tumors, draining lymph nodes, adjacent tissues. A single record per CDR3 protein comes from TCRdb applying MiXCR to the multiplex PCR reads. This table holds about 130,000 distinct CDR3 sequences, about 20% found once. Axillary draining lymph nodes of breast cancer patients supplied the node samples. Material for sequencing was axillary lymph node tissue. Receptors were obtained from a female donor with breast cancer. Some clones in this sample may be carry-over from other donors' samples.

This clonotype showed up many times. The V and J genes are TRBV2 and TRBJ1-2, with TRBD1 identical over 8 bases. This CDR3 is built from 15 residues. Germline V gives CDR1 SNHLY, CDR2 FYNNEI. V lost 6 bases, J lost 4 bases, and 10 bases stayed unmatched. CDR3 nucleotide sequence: TGTGCCAGCAGCATTACCCAGGGGGCGGCCTATGGCTACACCTTC. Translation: CASSITQGAAYGYTF.

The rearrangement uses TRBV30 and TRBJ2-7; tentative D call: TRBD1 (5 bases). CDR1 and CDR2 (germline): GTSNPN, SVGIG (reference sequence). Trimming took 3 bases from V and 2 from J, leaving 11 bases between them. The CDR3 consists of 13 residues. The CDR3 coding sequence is TGTGCCTGGAGCGTTGACAGCGCCTACGAGCAGTACTTC. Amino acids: CAWSVDSAYEQYF.

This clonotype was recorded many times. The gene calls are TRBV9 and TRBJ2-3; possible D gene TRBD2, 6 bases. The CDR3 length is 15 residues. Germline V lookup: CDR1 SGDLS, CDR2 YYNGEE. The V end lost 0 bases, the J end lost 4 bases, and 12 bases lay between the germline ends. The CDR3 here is CASSVEGGDADTQYF. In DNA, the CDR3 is TGTGCCAGCAGCGTAGAGGGCGGGGACGCAGATACGCAGTATTTT. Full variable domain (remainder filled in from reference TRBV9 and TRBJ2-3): DSGVTQTPKHLITATGQRVTLRCSPRSGDLSVYWYQQSLDQGLQFLIQYYNGEERAKGNILERFSAQQFPDLHSELNLSSLELGDSALYFCASSVEGGDADTQYFGPGTRLTVL.

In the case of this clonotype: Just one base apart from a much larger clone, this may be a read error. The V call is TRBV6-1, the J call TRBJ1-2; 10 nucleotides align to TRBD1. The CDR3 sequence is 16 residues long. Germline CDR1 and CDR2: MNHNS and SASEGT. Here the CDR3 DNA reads TGTGCCAGCATCATCTATGGGACAGGGGTTAACTATGGCTACGCCTTC. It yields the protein CASIIYGTGVNYGYAF.

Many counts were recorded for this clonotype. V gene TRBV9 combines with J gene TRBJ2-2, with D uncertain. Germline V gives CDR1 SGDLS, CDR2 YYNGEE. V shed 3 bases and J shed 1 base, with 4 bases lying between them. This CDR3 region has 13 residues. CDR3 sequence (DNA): TGTGCCAGCAGCGAGAAGAACACCGGGGAGCTGTTTTTT. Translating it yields CASSEKNTGELFF.

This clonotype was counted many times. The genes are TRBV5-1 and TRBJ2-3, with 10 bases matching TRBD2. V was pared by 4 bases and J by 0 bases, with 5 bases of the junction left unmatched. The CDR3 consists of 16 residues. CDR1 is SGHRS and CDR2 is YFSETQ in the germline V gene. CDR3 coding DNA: TGCGCCAGCAGCCTTGAGGGACTAGCGAGCACAGATACGCAGTATTTT. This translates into CASSLEGLASTDTQYF.

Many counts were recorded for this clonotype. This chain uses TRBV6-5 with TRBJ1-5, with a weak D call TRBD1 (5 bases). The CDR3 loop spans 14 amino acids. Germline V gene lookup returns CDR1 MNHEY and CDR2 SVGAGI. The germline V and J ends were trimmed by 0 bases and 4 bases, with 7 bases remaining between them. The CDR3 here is CASSYSGQNQPQHF. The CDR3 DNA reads TGTGCCAGCAGTTACTCGGGGCAGAATCAGCCCCAGCATTTT.

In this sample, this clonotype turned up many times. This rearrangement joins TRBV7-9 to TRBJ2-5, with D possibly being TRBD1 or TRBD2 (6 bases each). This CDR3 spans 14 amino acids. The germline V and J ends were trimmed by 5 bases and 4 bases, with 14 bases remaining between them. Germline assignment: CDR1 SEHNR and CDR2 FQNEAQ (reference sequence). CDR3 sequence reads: CASSRRGLRETQYF. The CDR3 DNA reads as TGTGCCAGCAGCCGCAGGGGACTTCGAGAGACCCAGTACTTC.

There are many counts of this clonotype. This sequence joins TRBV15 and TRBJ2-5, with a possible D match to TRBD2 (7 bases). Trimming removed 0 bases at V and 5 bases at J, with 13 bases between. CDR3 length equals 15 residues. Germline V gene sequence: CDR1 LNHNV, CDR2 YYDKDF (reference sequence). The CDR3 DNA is TGTGCCACCAGCAGAGAAGGAGGGGGGGGGGAGACCCAGTACTTC. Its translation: CATSREGGGGETQYF.

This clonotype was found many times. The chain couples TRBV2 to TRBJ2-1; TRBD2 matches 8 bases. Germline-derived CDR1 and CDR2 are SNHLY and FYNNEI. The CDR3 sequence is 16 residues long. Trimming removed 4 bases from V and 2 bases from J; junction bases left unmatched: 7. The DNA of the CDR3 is TGTGCCAGCAGTGCGGCGACGGGGGGGGCCTACAATGAGCAGTTCTTC. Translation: CASSAATGGAYNEQFF.

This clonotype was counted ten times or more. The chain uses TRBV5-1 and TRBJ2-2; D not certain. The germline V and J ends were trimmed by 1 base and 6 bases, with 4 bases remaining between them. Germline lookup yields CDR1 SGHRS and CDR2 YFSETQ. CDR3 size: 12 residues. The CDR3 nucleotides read TGCGCCAGCAGCTTGACAGCCGGGGAGCTGTTTTTT. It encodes CASSLTAGELFF.

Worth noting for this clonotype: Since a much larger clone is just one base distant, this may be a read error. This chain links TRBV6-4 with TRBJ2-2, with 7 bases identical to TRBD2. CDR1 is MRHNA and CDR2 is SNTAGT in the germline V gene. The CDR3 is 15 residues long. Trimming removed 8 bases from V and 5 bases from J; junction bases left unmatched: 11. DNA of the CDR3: TGTGCCAGCTCCCGGGCTAGCGGTACTACCGGGGAGCTGTTTTTT. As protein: CASSRASGTTGELFF.

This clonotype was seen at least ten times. The DNA for the CDR3 is TGTGCCAGCAGTTTGTTTTTGGGAGGCACCGGGGAGCTGTTTTTT. It encodes CASSLFLGGTGELFF. The chain joins TRBV12-3 or TRBV12-4 to TRBJ2-2, with a possible D match to TRBD2 (6 bases). V lost 3 bases to trimming and J lost 4 bases, with 12 bases between them. This CDR3 has 15 amino acids.

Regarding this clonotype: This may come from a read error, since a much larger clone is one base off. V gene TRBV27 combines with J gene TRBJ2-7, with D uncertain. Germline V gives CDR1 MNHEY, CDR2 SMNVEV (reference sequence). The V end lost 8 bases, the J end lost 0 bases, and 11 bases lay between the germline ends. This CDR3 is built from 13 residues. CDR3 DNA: TGTGCCAGCGGACGGATTAGCTCCTACGAGCAGTACTTC. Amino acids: CASGRISSYEQYF.

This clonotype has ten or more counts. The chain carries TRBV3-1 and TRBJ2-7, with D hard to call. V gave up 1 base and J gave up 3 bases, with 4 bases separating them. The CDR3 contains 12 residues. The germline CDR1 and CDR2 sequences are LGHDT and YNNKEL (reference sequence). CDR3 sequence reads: CASSQVYYEQYF. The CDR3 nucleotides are TGTGCCAGCAGCCAAGTATACTACGAGCAGTACTTC.

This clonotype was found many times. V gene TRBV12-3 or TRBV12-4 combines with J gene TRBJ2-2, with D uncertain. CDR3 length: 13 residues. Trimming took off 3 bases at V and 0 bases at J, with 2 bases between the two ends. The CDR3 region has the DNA TGTGCCAGCAGTTTCGCGAACACCGGGGAGCTGTTTTTT. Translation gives CASSFANTGELFF.

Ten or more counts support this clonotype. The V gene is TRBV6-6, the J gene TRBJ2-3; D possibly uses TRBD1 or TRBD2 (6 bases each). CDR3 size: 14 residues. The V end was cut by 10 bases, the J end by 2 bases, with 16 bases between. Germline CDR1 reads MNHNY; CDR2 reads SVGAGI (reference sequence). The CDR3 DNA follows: TGTGCCACCTCAGTGGGGGGCGCCACAGATACGCAGTATTTT. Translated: CATSVGGATDTQYF.

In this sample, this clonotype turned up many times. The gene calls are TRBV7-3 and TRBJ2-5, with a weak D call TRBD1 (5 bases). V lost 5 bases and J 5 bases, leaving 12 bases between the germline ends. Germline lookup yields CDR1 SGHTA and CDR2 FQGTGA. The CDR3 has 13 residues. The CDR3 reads CASSQGWGETQYF. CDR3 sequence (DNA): TGTGCCAGCAGCCAAGGATGGGGCGAGACCCAGTACTTC.

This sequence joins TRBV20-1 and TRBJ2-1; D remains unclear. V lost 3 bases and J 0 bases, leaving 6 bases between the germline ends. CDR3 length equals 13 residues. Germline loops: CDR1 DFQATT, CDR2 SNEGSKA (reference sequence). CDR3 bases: TGCAGTGCTAGGGGTCCCTCCTACAATGAGCAGTTCTTC. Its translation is CSARGPSYNEQFF.

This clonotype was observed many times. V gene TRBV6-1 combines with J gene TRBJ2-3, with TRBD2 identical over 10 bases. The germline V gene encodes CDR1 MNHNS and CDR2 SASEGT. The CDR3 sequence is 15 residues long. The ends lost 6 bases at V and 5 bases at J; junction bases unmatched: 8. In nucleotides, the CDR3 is TGTGCCAGCAGGACTCCTAGCGGGAGTTTAGATACGCAGTATTTT. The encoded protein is CASRTPSGSLDTQYF.

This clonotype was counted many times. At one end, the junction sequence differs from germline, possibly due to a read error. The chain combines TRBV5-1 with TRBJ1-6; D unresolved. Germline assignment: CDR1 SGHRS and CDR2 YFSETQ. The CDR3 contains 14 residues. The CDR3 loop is CASSLVGGNSPLHF. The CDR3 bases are TGTGCCAGCAGCTTAGTGGGAGGTAATTCACCCCTCCACTTT. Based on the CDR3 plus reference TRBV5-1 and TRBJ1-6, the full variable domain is KAGVTQTPRYLIKTRGQQVTLSCSPISGHRSVSWYQQTPGQGLQFLFEYFSETQRNKGNFPGRFSGRQFSNSRSEMNVSTLELGDSALYLCASSLVGGNSPLHFGNGTRLTVT.

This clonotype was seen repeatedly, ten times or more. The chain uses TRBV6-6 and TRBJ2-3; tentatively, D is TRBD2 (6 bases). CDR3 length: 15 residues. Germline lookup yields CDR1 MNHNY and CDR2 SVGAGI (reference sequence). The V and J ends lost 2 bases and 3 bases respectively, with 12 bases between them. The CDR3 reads CASSYVGGGTDTQYF. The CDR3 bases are TGTGCCAGCAGTTACGTAGGTGGGGGGACAGATACGCAGTATTTT.

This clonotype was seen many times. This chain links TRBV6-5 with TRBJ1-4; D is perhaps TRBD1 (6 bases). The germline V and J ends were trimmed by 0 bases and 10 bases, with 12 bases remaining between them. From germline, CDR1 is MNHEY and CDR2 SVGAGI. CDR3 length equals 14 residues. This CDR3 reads CASSYSQGTGKLFF. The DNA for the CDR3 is TGTGCCAGCAGTTACTCACAGGGAACAGGAAAACTGTTTTTT.